This T cell receptor (beta chain) derives from a study of cytomegalovirus exposure and HLA in healthy donors (dated by TCRdb to 2016 to 2017). Background on the whole study: According to an earlier analysis of around 600 of the donors, 150 million to 200 million T cells yielded 90 million to 130 million unique TCR beta sequences and 276 Gb of sequence data. An early release that covered fewer than 800 HLA-typed donors contained approximately 300 gigabases of sequencing data and around 85 million unique TCR sequences. Of the 350 to 450 genotyped donors, approximately 80% fell in the genetic ancestry cluster associated with self-reported Caucasian donors. The aim of the study was to test whether cataloging public T cell receptors could identify signatures of past pathogen exposure. Using immunosequencing, the study profiled T cell repertoires from about 620 subjects and related those repertoires to cytomegalovirus serostatus. Besides the first cohort of approximately 670 subjects, a separate validation cohort made up of roughly 120 different subjects was used. High-throughput TCR immunosequencing, statistical association of individual TCRs with disease status, and machine learning were combined to predict cytomegalovirus infection status. To study patterns of TCR occurrence, a later analysis re-analyzed previously published TCR beta repertoires from more than 550 donors and added high-resolution HLA genotyping. Rather than using new phenotypic data, the later analysis identified candidate immune exposures from TCR beta sequences and from how often those sequences occurred across donors. To decide whether each TCR beta V gene segment behaved as functional or pseudogenic, an earlier analysis of some 540 of the donors relied on high-throughput TCR beta sequencing. Donor age, sex, ethnicity and CMV serostatus were collected together with the repertoire data. A later genetic analysis took genome-wide SNP genotypes for about three fifths of the 666 donors and used that subset as a discovery cohort. Every repertoire in the discovery cohort had been generated on one and the same sequencing platform. Class I and class II HLA loci were covered by the typing at four-digit resolution. Typing coverage differed by locus: A, B, C, DRB1 and DQB1 were typed in about 629-640 donors, DQA1 in 500 to 550, DPA1 in some 600, and DPB1 in 450 to 490. Because of strong linkage in the cohort, roughly 5 DR-DQ haplotypes were treated as single units for association and clustering. On average, around 240,000 unique TCR beta nucleotide sequences were sequenced per donor among about 400 genotyped donors of the cohort, with roughly 19% of those sequences being non-productive.

Libraries were prepared through the immunoSEQ multiplex PCR assay. A mixture of 60 forward primers for TCR Vbeta segments and 13 reverse primers for TCR Jbeta segments was used in the multiplex PCR. The CDR3 region of rearranged TCR beta genes was amplified from genomic DNA with a multiplex PCR assay. The Illumina HiSeq System was used to sequence the amplified TCR beta libraries as 87-base-pair reads. As for the authors' bioinformatics: In a later analysis, tens of millions of unique TCR beta chains were counted across the roughly 610 repertoires, and roughly 11 million of these chains were shared by at least two donors. To remove PCR and sequencing errors, raw reads were error-corrected and collapsed into unique sequences using a nearest-neighbor algorithm that merged closely related sequences. To assign V, D and J gene segments, CDR3 sequences were aligned to IMGT reference sequences. For a sequence to be retained, a match of at least six nucleotides was required to both a V gene segment and a J gene segment. Rearrangements were classified as productive when the CDR3 lacked stop codons and remained in frame with V and J, and all other rearrangements were classified as non-productive. Following IMGT convention, CDR3 was defined as the stretch from the second conserved V-encoded cysteine up to the conserved J-encoded phenylalanine. Sequences without an unambiguous match to a single V gene segment were excluded from the earlier analysis of approximately 560 of the donors. In an earlier analysis of several hundred of the donors, V segments were called functional above 56.7% productive rearrangements and were called segregating when the between-donor standard deviation exceeded 5%. A statistical classification framework was built to diagnose cytomegalovirus status from the catalog of TCR beta chain sequences. In a later analysis, V and J genes were assigned by comparing TCR nucleotide sequences against IMGT/GENE-DB human TR gene sequences. Using the TCRdist pipeline, a later analysis assigned CDR3 sequences along with most-parsimonious VDJ recombination scenarios. In a later analysis, each TCR beta chain was defined by its CDR3 amino acid sequence together with its V-gene family, and reads without a unique V-gene family were excluded. A later analysis removed 500 to 600 highly shared, low-generation-probability nucleotide sequences to deal with suspected cross-contamination and a sequencing artifact. In a later analysis, a clonal expansion index for each public chain was calculated from normalized within-repertoire ranks of inferred template counts. In a later analysis, generation probabilities were computed with a VDJ recombination model fitted to out-of-frame rearrangements, and the resulting probabilities were checked against IGoR. In a later analysis, hypergeometric tests were used to score TCR-TCR, TCR-HLA and TCR-CMV co-occurrence, with a repertoire-size bias correction applied to TCR pairs. To estimate false discovery rates, a later analysis permuted the HLA or CMV assignments 20 times. A later analysis grouped co-occurring TCRs with DBSCAN, adding TCRdist sequence similarity when clustering within HLA-allele-positive subsets. Repertoires with fewer than 30,000 or more than 120,000 public chains, plus five repertoires with anomalous nucleotide sharing, were excluded from co-occurrence clustering. Sourced from immuneACCESS, this table was stored by TCRdb with only in-frame sequences that have V and J called. A share of the clones is absent; for the studies checked, an unresolved V gene accounts for under half, and the remainder has no known explanation. D and trimming come from the DNA, and the V and J calls and clone size come from that table. In all, the sample holds 150,000 to 180,000 clones, and over 70% of those were seen once. Together, the top ten hold around 13% of the sample.

In total, approximately 610 healthy bone marrow donors made up the cohort. All cohort members were sampled while nominally healthy, although unrecorded immune exposures were likely present. The donor was CMV seropositive and belonged to the group of some 290 seropositive cohort members. Each donor provided a peripheral blood sample, and peripheral blood mononuclear cells were used for TCR beta sequencing. Genomic DNA was extracted from the blood cell samples with the Qiagen DNeasy Blood Extraction Kit. About this clone itself: Its antigen remains unidentified. Per-base quality was not reported, and no clone a single base away is much larger than it.

Broad study findings and their caveats: An association between a missense DCLRE1C variant and V-gene and J-gene trimming of TCR beta chains was found in a later genetic analysis and replicated in an independent cohort. In a later analysis, TCR association rates were found to vary across HLA loci, with the most associated TCRs seen for DRB1 alleles and the fewest for HLA-C alleles. According to a later analysis, parvovirus B19, influenza, CMV and Epstein-Barr virus appeared linked to several top co-occurrence clusters. The presence/absence analyses assumed that sequencing depth was roughly uniform across donors, and that assumption may not be true. When HLA alleles, especially DR and DQ, strongly co-occurred, attributing TCR associations to individual alleles was difficult. Compared with the approximately 600-donor mean, donors in an Asian-associated ancestry cluster had fewer N-insertions in productive TCRs, according to a later genetic analysis. A few of the identified cytomegalovirus-associated TCR beta chains were confirmed in vitro to be specific for cytomegalovirus antigens. The only immune exposure information available for the cohort was CMV serostatus. It was suggested by the authors that the approach could potentially be generalized to other disease states and immunological phenotypes. Cytomegalovirus status was reported to be diagnosed by the classifier with high specificity and sensitivity in both the original and validation cohorts. Some IMGT-functional V segments, including TRBV6-2 and TRBV6-3, could not be told apart with the 87-base-pair reads, so those segments were excluded. Linkage disequilibrium might explain the correlated functional status among segregating V segments, but an unknown experimental factor could not be ruled out. A total of fewer than 200 TCR beta chains were listed by the study as associated with cytomegalovirus. HLA typing was unavailable for some donors at each locus, so association tests used only the typed subset. According to a later analysis, most CMV-associated TCR beta chains appeared to be HLA-restricted, and the HLA associations seemed to be driven largely by CMV exposure. Specific HLA alleles were associated with about 17,000 TCR beta sequences at a false discovery rate of 0.05 in a later analysis. The cohort was sequenced for TCR beta chains only, and without alpha or paired-chain data the features that could be detected were limited. Across donors, most TCR sequences were observed very rarely, whereas some public TCRs were present in many individuals. Approximately 18 rarely observed V segments, including chromosome 9 orphons, were excluded from the earlier analysis of a few hundred of the donors because counts were too low. A cluster of highly shared sequence variants was judged likely to be a technical artifact of the sequencing pipeline. In an earlier analysis of under 600 of the donors, most TCR beta V segments were observed in productive rearrangements about 90% or about 30% of the time, broadly matching IMGT annotations. In a later analysis, HLA-associated TCR beta chains showed more clonal expansion and lower generation probabilities than non-associated chains that were equally common. A further reported finding was that TCR beta sequences accurately predicted the HLA-A and HLA-B alleles for most subjects in the first cohort.

Reading from cysteine to phenylalanine, the CDR3 counts 16 amino acids. Here the CDR3 DNA is all that survives: 48 bases in frame from base 1. The V end gives up 5 bases and the J end 3 bases, leaving 8 bases in the junction not matched to a gene. CDR1 and CDR2 were assigned from the germline V gene (reference sequence) as MNHEY and SMNVEV. Sample: PBMCs. The TCR was taken from a man aged 30 to 39 in good health and CMV-seropositive. The V and J segments used are TRBV27 and TRBJ2-2; 8 middle bases align to TRBD1. At the DNA level, the sequence is TGTGCCAGCAGTCCCCGACAGGGGCCGTACACCGGGGAGCTGTTTTTT. Translated, it gives CASSPRQGPYTGELFF.